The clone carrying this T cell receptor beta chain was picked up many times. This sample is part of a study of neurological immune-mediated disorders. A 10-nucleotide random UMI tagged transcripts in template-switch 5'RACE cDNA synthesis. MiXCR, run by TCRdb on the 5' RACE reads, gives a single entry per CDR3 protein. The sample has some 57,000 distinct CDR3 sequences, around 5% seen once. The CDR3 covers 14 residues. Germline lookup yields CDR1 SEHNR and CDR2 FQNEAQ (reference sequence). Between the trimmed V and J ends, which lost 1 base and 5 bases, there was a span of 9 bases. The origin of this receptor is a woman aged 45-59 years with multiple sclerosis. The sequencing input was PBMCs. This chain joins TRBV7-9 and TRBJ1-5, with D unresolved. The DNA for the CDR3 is TGTGCCAGCAGCTTAGGAGCGGTTGATCAGCCCCAGCATTTT. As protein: CASSLGAVDQPQHF. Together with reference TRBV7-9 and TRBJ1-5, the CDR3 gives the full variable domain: DTGVSQNPRHKITKRGQNVTFRCDPISEHNRLYWYRQTLGQGPEFLTYFQNEAQLEKSRLLSDRFSAERPKGSFSTLEIQRTEQGDSAMYLCASSLGAVDQPQHFGDGTRLSIL.